This TCR beta chain was captured in a study of shared clonotypes between healthy human individuals. From germline, CDR1 is SGDLS and CDR2 YYNGEE. CDR3 length: 13 amino acids. V gave up 3 bases and J gave up 3 bases, with 9 bases separating them. Findings of the study overall: Unshared clonotypes carried lower generation probabilities than those common to all four donors. Measured sharing among donors was expected to vary with sequencing depth.

When replicate PCRs were run on sorted subsets, they used approximately 210 ng DNA, about 30,000 T cell genomes. Libraries were prepared by immunoSEQ multiplex PCR; TCRdb keeps only in-frame clonotypes and omits some of them. The sample carries hundreds of thousands of clones, roughly 95% recorded once. As to this clone: The antigen remains undetermined.

Terminally differentiated effector memory CD45RA+ cells were left out of the naive CD8 fraction, which was CD45RO-negative and positively selected for CCR7. V is TRBV9 and J is TRBJ1-1; weak D call: TRBD1 (5 bases). This receptor was obtained from a young woman in good health. The sequenced material came from naive CD8+ T cells sorted from blood. CDR3 DNA: TGTGCCAGCAGCGATTTGGGGGACACTGAAGCTTTCTTT. Protein product: CASSDLGDTEAFF.